This entry lists 30 T cell receptor beta chains sequenced from one sample in a study of T cells after yellow fever vaccination. A single record per CDR3 protein comes from TCRdb applying MiXCR to the 5' RACE reads. The repertoire consists of about 30,000 distinct CDR3 sequences, with around 5% occurring once and the leading ten covering approximately 39%. The source material was CD8+ T cells sorted from PBMCs, sampled 10 days after the yellow fever booster vaccination. Receptors were obtained from a man aged 25-45 years who received the YFV17D yellow fever vaccine.

The sample holds many counts of this clonotype. The CDR3 spells CASSSTGGLYNEQFF. The CDR3 coding sequence is TGCGCCAGCAGCTCCACAGGGGGCCTTTACAATGAGCAGTTCTTC. This sequence joins TRBV5-1 and TRBJ2-1; 9 bases are shared with TRBD1. V lost 3 bases to trimming and J lost 4 bases; unmatched junction nucleotides: 5. Germline loops: CDR1 SGHRS, CDR2 YFSETQ. The length of the CDR3 is 15 residues.

This clonotype was seen ten or more times. This chain joins TRBV12-3 or TRBV12-4 and TRBJ2-3, with 7 bases lining up with TRBD2. The CDR3 spans 15 residues. V shed 3 bases, J shed 2 bases, and the junction held 5 bases outside the gene matches. The CDR3 bases are TGTGCCAGCAGTTTTGGGGGACTACCCACAGATACGCAGTATTTT. It specifies CASSFGGLPTDTQYF.

This clonotype was picked up many times. The rearrangement links TRBV14 to TRBJ1-1; no clear D. V shed 7 bases and J shed 1 base, with 19 bases lying between them. This CDR3 region has 16 residues. Per germline, CDR1 SGHDN and CDR2 FVKESK. The CDR3 protein is CASTPVALYPNTEAFF. The CDR3 DNA sequence: TGTGCCAGCACTCCGGTGGCACTGTATCCGAACACTGAAGCTTTCTTT. Variable domain in full (rest from reference TRBV14 and TRBJ1-1): EAGVTQFPSHSVIEKGQTVTLRCDPISGHDNLYWYRRVMGKEIKFLLHFVKESKQDESGMPNNRFLAERTGGTYSTLKVQPAELEDSGVYFCASTPVALYPNTEAFFGQGTRLTVV.

Ten or more counts support this clonotype. The chain joins TRBV19 to TRBJ1-2; 11 bases line up with TRBD1. V was clipped by 7 bases and J by 3 bases; unmatched bases: 4. The CDR3 sequence is 14 residues long. CDR1 is LNHDA, CDR2 SQIVND, per germline (reference sequence). CDR3 nucleotide sequence: TGTGCCAGTAAAAGGACAGGGGGCGACTATGGCTACACCTTC. Translation: CASKRTGGDYGYTF.

In this sample, this clonotype turned up a few times. The rearrangement links TRBV5-6 to TRBJ2-1; D not resolved. The CDR3 sequence is 11 residues long. Between the trimmed V and J ends, which lost 0 bases and 9 bases, there was a span of 4 bases. Germline-derived CDR1 and CDR2 are SGHDT and YYEEEE. CDR3 in DNA: TGTGCCAGCAGCTTGGTGGTTGAGCAGTTCTTC. Translation gives CASSLVVEQFF.

The sample holds many counts of this clonotype. The chain recombines TRBV4-3 with TRBJ2-5, with D possibly TRBD1 on 5 matching bases. V was pared by 1 base and J by 3 bases, with 18 bases between. This CDR3 region has 17 residues. Germline V gives CDR1 LGHNA, CDR2 YSLEER. The CDR3 region has the DNA TGCGCCAGCAGCCAAGCAAGGGGTTTAAGGGCCGAAGAGACCCAGTACTTC. It yields the protein CASSQARGLRAEETQYF.

This clonotype has ten or more counts. The V gene is TRBV27, the J gene TRBJ2-1; no clear D gene. The V end was cut by 0 bases, the J end by 8 bases, with 8 bases between. The CDR3 has 13 amino acids. The germline V gene has CDR1 MNHEY and CDR2 SMNVEV (reference sequence). This CDR3 is CASSLSIVYEQFF. The DNA of the CDR3 is TGTGCCAGCAGTTTATCGATCGTTTATGAGCAGTTCTTC.

This clonotype was seen ten or more times. The gene calls are TRBV4-3 and TRBJ2-7; D unclear. The V gene lost 0 bases and the J gene lost 1 base, with 7 bases spanning the gap. The germline gives CDR1 LGHNA, CDR2 YSLEER. The CDR3 is 14 amino acids. CDR3 DNA: TGCGCCAGCAGCCAAGATTTGGGATCCTACGAGCAGTACTTC. This encodes CASSQDLGSYEQYF.

This clonotype was observed at least ten times. The rearrangement links TRBV20-1 to TRBJ2-7; D may be TRBD1 (6 bases). Trimming left V 5 bases short and J 6 bases short, with 20 bases between. CDR3 length: 14 residues. CDR1 is DFQATT, CDR2 SNEGSKA, per germline (reference sequence). CDR3: CSALPGQTSFEQYF. The CDR3 coding sequence is TGCAGTGCTCTGCCCGGACAGACCTCTTTCGAGCAGTACTTC.

This clonotype was counted at least ten times. This CDR3 reads CASSYPGPNTEAFF. The CDR3 nucleotides read TGTGCCAGCAGTTATCCGGGGCCGAACACTGAAGCTTTCTTT. The chain couples TRBV6-2 or TRBV6-3 to TRBJ1-1, with D possibly being TRBD1 (5 bases). The V gene lost 3 bases and the J gene lost 1 base, with 9 bases spanning the gap. This CDR3 region has 14 residues. Germline V gene lookup returns CDR1 MNHEY and CDR2 SVGEGT.

This clonotype was observed at least ten times. This chain joins TRBV9 and TRBJ2-1; 13 bases match TRBD2. Germline lookup yields CDR1 SGDLS and CDR2 YYNGEE. With V trimmed by 3 bases and J by 6 bases, 3 bases remained unmatched. The CDR3 spans 15 residues. CDR3 residues: CASSAGLAGLNEQFF. Here the CDR3 DNA reads TGTGCCAGCAGCGCGGGACTAGCGGGGCTCAATGAGCAGTTCTTC.

This clonotype has a count of ten or more. The genes are TRBV7-9 and TRBJ2-7, with D perhaps being TRBD1 or TRBD2 (6 bases each). This CDR3 contains 14 residues. Looked up from germline, CDR1 is SEHNR and CDR2 is FQNEAQ (reference sequence). Trimming stripped 9 bases from V and 2 bases from J, with 17 bases between. CDR3 coding DNA: TGTGCCAGTGGAGGGGCAGGGGATGCCTACGAGCAGTACTTC. It codes for CASGGAGDAYEQYF.

This clonotype was recorded at least ten times. The chain carries TRBV10-3 and TRBJ1-3; D unresolved. The germline V gene encodes CDR1 ENHRY and CDR2 SYGVKD. This CDR3 spans 14 amino acids. V shed 4 bases and J shed 4 bases, with 11 bases lying between them. The DNA of the CDR3 is TGTGCCATCAGTGCGGGGTTTTCAGGAAACACCATATATTTT. Protein: CAISAGFSGNTIYF.

This clonotype was picked up many times. V and J are TRBV6-1 and TRBJ2-5; 11 positions match TRBD2. CDR1 and CDR2 from the germline V gene are MNHNS and SASEGT. The J segment lost 4 bases and the V segment lost 4 bases, leaving 5 bases of the junction unmatched. The CDR3 runs to 15 residues. CDR3 bases: TGTGCCAGCAGTGCGATAGCGGGAGGGCCAGAGACCCAGTACTTC. Translation: CASSAIAGGPETQYF.

This clonotype was seen at least ten times. The J gene is TRBJ2-1, the V gene TRBV30, with TRBD1 identical over 7 bases. The CDR3 totals 14 residues. Unmatched junction bases numbered 2, after V lost 3 bases and J lost 0 bases. Germline V lookup: CDR1 GTSNPN, CDR2 SVGIG (reference sequence). The CDR3 region has the DNA TGTGCCTGGAGGGCAGGGGGCTCCTACAATGAGCAGTTCTTC. It is translated as CAWRAGGSYNEQFF.

This clonotype appeared many times. The J gene is TRBJ1-2, the V gene TRBV12-3 or TRBV12-4; perhaps TRBD1 as D (5 bases). The CDR3 length is 15 residues. Trimming stripped 5 bases from V and 1 base from J, with 14 bases between. The CDR3, as DNA: TGTGCCAGCAGTGGTCAGGGACCCATTAACTATGGCTACACCTTC. Translating gives CASSGQGPINYGYTF.

This clonotype was seen ten or more times. This chain links TRBV7-7 with TRBJ2-5; TRBD1 aligns across 9 bases. There are 14 residues in the CDR3. V lost 3 bases, J lost 3 bases, and 2 bases stayed unmatched. Germline V CDR1 and CDR2: SSHAT, FNYEAQ (reference sequence). The CDR3 reads CASSLGTGKETQYF. In nucleotides, the CDR3 is TGTGCCAGCAGCTTGGGGACAGGGAAAGAGACCCAGTACTTC. The complete variable domain, with remaining parts taken from reference TRBV7-7 and TRBJ2-5, reads GAGVSQSPRYKVTKRGQDVTLRCDPISSHATLYWYQQALGQGPEFLTYFNYEAQPDKSGLPSDRFSAERPEGSISTLTIQRTEQRDSAMYRCASSLGTGKETQYFGPGTRLLVL.

This clonotype was counted many times. This chain connects TRBV3-1 to TRBJ2-6, with TRBD1 as a possible D gene (5 bases). This CDR3 comprises 16 residues. The V end was cut by 0 bases, the J end by 2 bases, with 8 bases between. CDR1 is LGHDT and CDR2 is YNNKEL in the germline V gene (reference sequence). CDR3 bases: TGTGCCAGCAGCCAAGAAGTGGGGCCTGGGGCCAACGTCCTGACTTTC. It yields the protein CASSQEVGPGANVLTF. Using reference TRBV3-1 and TRBJ2-6 for the parts outside the CDR3, the full variable domain is DTAVSQTPKYLVTQMGNDKSIKCEQNLGHDTMYWYKQDSKKFLKIMFSYNNKELIINETVPNRFSPKSPDKAHLNLHINSLELGDSAVYFCASSQEVGPGANVLTFGAGSRLTVL.

The sample holds many counts of this clonotype. V gene TRBV20-1 combines with J gene TRBJ2-3, with TRBD2 identical over 13 bases. V lost 3 bases, J lost 1 base, and 7 bases stayed unmatched. The CDR3 totals 17 residues. Germline loops: CDR1 DFQATT, CDR2 SNEGSKA (reference sequence). The CDR3 nucleotides read TGCAGTGCTAGGAGGACTAGCGGGAGAAGAGGCACAGATACGCAGTATTTT. Its translation is CSARRTSGRRGTDTQYF.

This clonotype came up many times. V gene TRBV12-3 or TRBV12-4 combines with J gene TRBJ2-5; no definite D call. V lost 3 bases, J lost 3 bases, and 14 bases lay in between. The CDR3 spans 15 residues. The CDR3 nucleotides read TGTGCCAGCAGTTTTAAGGACCTAAGGGAAGAGACCCAGTACTTC. Its translation: CASSFKDLREETQYF.

The chain carries TRBV5-5 and TRBJ2-1, with D perhaps matching TRBD2 (5 bases). Germline V gives CDR1 SGHKS, CDR2 YYEKEE (reference sequence). V was clipped by 7 bases and J by 0 bases, with 17 bases between them. This CDR3 spans 16 amino acids. CDR3 protein: CASGPVAGSSYNEQFF. The CDR3 DNA reads TGTGCCAGCGGCCCCGTGGCGGGTAGCTCCTACAATGAGCAGTTCTTC.

This clonotype was observed at least ten times. V is TRBV20-1 and J is TRBJ2-2, with D tentatively TRBD1 or TRBD2 (5 bases each). Deletions cut 0 bases from V and 0 bases from J, with 11 bases between. Per germline, CDR1 DFQATT and CDR2 SNEGSKA (reference sequence). The CDR3 covers 16 residues. The CDR3 region is CSARDRGTSNTGELFF. As DNA, the CDR3 is TGCAGTGCTAGAGATCGTGGGACGTCGAACACCGGGGAGCTGTTTTTT.

This clonotype was counted a few times. Its ends do not fully match the called genes, so a read error is possible. This sequence joins TRBV3-1 and TRBJ1-2; D possibly corresponds to TRBD1 (6 bases). CDR1 is LGHDT and CDR2 is YNNKEL in the germline V gene (reference sequence). The CDR3 runs to 15 residues. Here the CDR3 reads CACSQDGGADYGYTF. The CDR3 DNA sequence: TGTGCCTGCAGCCAAGATGGGGGCGCCGACTATGGCTACACCTTC.

In its sample, this clonotype was seen many times. The V and J genes are TRBV5-4 and TRBJ2-3, with no clear D. CDR1 and CDR2 from the germline V gene are SGHNT and YYREEE (reference sequence). The germline V and J ends were trimmed by 4 bases and 4 bases, with 22 bases remaining between them. The CDR3 has 17 residues. The CDR3 here is CASSPGRADLFPDTQYF. CDR3 DNA: TGTGCCAGCAGCCCGGGTCGCGCAGACCTCTTCCCAGATACGCAGTATTTT.

This clonotype was picked up many times. This sequence joins TRBV12-3 or TRBV12-4 and TRBJ2-6; D unclear. V lost 2 bases and J 0 bases, leaving 11 bases between the germline ends. This CDR3 spans 17 amino acids. The CDR3 sequence: CASSLLSVVSGANVLTF. The CDR3 DNA reads as TGTGCCAGCAGTTTACTGTCGGTCGTCTCTGGGGCCAACGTCCTGACTTTC.

This clonotype has at least ten counts. This chain connects TRBV9 to TRBJ1-4; perhaps TRBD1 as D (6 bases). Trimming shortened V by 0 bases and J by 7 bases, and 13 bases separated the two germline ends. The CDR3 length is 15 residues. From germline, CDR1 is SGDLS and CDR2 YYNGEE. Here the CDR3 reads CASSVDAGEGEKLFF. CDR3 nucleotide sequence: TGTGCCAGCAGCGTAGATGCAGGGGAAGGTGAAAAACTGTTTTTT.

This clonotype was picked up many times. The chain carries TRBV28 and TRBJ2-5; 13 nucleotides agree with TRBD2. CDR3 length equals 14 residues. Looked up from germline, CDR1 is MDHEN and CDR2 is SYDVKM. Losses at the gene ends were 5 bases for V and 4 bases for J; bases not matched to a gene: 1. The CDR3 region has the DNA TGTGCCAGCAGTGGACTAGCGGGAGTAGAGACCCAGTACTTC. Amino acids: CASSGLAGVETQYF.

In its sample, this clonotype was seen many times. This rearrangement joins TRBV5-1 to TRBJ1-5; TRBD1 matches at 7 bases. From germline, CDR1 is SGHRS and CDR2 YFSETQ. J gave up 2 bases and V 5 bases, and 4 bases lay outside the gene matches. The CDR3 length is 14 residues. The CDR3 protein is CASSYTGGNQPQHF. In DNA form, the CDR3 reads TGCGCCAGCAGTTATACAGGGGGCAATCAGCCCCAGCATTTT.

This clonotype was counted at least ten times. V usage is TRBV27 and J usage is TRBJ2-7; weak D call: TRBD1 (6 bases). CDR1 is MNHEY and CDR2 is SMNVEV in the germline V gene (reference sequence). V gave up 8 bases and J gave up 1 base, with 18 bases separating them. The CDR3 is 15 amino acids. The chain's CDR3 is CASAETGTPSYEQYF. CDR3 sequence (DNA): TGTGCCAGCGCAGAAACCGGGACACCTTCCTACGAGCAGTACTTC.

Ten or more counts support this clonotype. The rearrangement uses TRBV27 and TRBJ2-2; 8 bases are shared with TRBD1. CDR1 is MNHEY and CDR2 is SMNVEV in the germline V gene (reference sequence). The CDR3 is 15 residues long. Trimming cost V 6 bases and J 1 base; bases outside gene matches: 4. The DNA of the CDR3 is TGTGCCAGCAGCGCCACAGGGGGGAACACCGGGGAGCTGTTTTTT. Translation gives CASSATGGNTGELFF.